This TCR beta chain was recovered during a study of T-cell memory formation after mild COVID-19. 5'RACE with constant-segment primers yielded barcoded, UMI-tagged TCR alpha and TCR beta cDNA libraries. Using its own MiXCR run on the 5' RACE reads, TCRdb lists one record per CDR3 protein. Among over 350,000 distinct CDR3 sequences listed, roughly 24% were seen once. The CDR3 runs to 15 residues. In germline, CDR1 is SGHKS, CDR2 YYEKEE (reference sequence). J gave up 15 bases and V 4 bases, and 10 bases lay outside the gene matches. The sample comprised PBMCs or a T cell subset sorted from them (not recorded which). This TCR was sampled from an adult woman who had mild COVID-19 (a few samples of this study predate the infection). Cell type and time point are not known. J is TRBJ2-1 and V is TRBV5-5; 16 nucleotides agree with TRBD2. CDR3 in DNA: TGTGCCAGCAGCGGCACCGGGACTAGCGGGAGGGAGGGGTTCTTC. It codes for CASSGTGTSGREGFF.